One sample yielded the 26 T cell receptor beta chains listed below, sequenced in a study of blood T cells in healthy people across ages. A second PCR of about 7 to 12 cycles used a sample-barcoded 5' primer and a J-beta primer mix. TCRdb reprocessed the 5' RACE reads via MiXCR and lists one record per CDR3 protein. Of approximately 940,000 distinct CDR3 sequences in the sample, around 48% are singletons; the top ten hold around an eighth. Sample: blood. All receptors derive from a young man in good health.

CDR3 loop: CASSPGQASQPQHF. The CDR3 DNA reads TGCGCCAGCAGCCCGGGACAGGCCAGCCAGCCCCAGCATTTT. The chain uses TRBV4-1 and TRBJ1-5; 8 nucleotides agree with TRBD1. The CDR3 is made up of 14 amino acids. CDR1 MGHRA and CDR2 YSYEKL come from the germline V gene. J lost 7 bases, V lost 4 bases, and 6 bases had no gene match.

The chain carries TRBV2 and TRBJ2-3; tentatively, D is TRBD1 (6 bases). The CDR3 sequence is 15 residues long. V lost 8 bases, J lost 0 bases, and 15 bases lay in between. Germline V gene data show CDR1 as SNHLY and CDR2 as FYNNEI. CDR3 sequence (DNA): TGTGCCAGCCAAGCCCAGGGGATTAGCACAGATACGCAGTATTTT. It encodes CASQAQGISTDTQYF.

CDR3 sequence: CASSGSGGLRAFF. CDR3 DNA sequence: TGTGCCAGCAGTGGCTCAGGGGGTTTGAGAGCTTTCTTT. The chain recombines TRBV6-5 with TRBJ1-1; 7 nucleotides align to TRBD1. Germline lookup yields CDR1 MNHEY and CDR2 SVGAGI. This CDR3 has 13 residues. The trim removed 5 bases at V and 10 bases at J, leaving 10 bases unmatched.

The chain links TRBV29-1 to TRBJ1-4, with unresolved D. Germline V gives CDR1 SQVTM, CDR2 ANQGSEA. The CDR3 sequence is 16 residues long. Trimming left V 7 bases short and J 5 bases short, with 23 bases between. Here the CDR3 reads CSARGPLGMGNEKLFF. The CDR3 coding sequence is TGCAGCGCCCGAGGCCCCTTGGGGATGGGGAATGAAAAACTGTTTTTT.

The genes are TRBV7-2 and TRBJ1-2, with D uncertain. Germline assignment: CDR1 SGHTA and CDR2 FQGNSA. CDR3 length: 12 residues. V was clipped by 3 bases and J by 8 bases, with 10 bases between them. CDR3 coding DNA: TGTGCCAGCAGCTTTAGGGCAGAGGGCTACACCTTC. It translates to CASSFRAEGYTF.

V and J are TRBV7-2 and TRBJ2-1, with a tentative D call TRBD2 (6 bases). Trimming stripped 3 bases from V and 0 bases from J, with 9 bases between. This CDR3 has 15 amino acids. CDR1 is SGHTA and CDR2 is FQGNSA in the germline V gene. The CDR3 DNA is TGTGCCAGCAGCTTTGCTAGCGCCTCCTACAATGAGCAGTTCTTC. This translates into CASSFASASYNEQFF.

The chain couples TRBV3-1 to TRBJ1-2; tentative D call: TRBD1 (6 bases). The germline CDR1 and CDR2 sequences are LGHDT and YNNKEL (reference sequence). V was cut by 5 bases and J by 4 bases, with 8 bases left in between. The CDR3 has 12 residues. DNA for the CDR3: TGTGCCAGCAGCGGGGGGCCCTATGGCTACACCTTC. Its protein product is CASSGGPYGYTF.

This clonotype occurred a few times. The V and J genes are TRBV4-1 and TRBJ2-7; possibly TRBD2 for D (6 bases). Trimming took off 1 base at V and 5 bases at J, with 12 bases between the two ends. This CDR3 has 14 residues. The germline V gene has CDR1 MGHRA and CDR2 YSYEKL. The CDR3 here is CASSQVLAANEQYF. CDR3 nucleotide sequence: TGCGCCAGCAGCCAAGTATTAGCGGCAAACGAGCAGTACTTC.

This rearrangement joins TRBV6-5 to TRBJ2-6, with TRBD1 matching over 7 bases. The CDR3 spans 16 residues. Trimming removed 6 bases from V and 0 bases from J; junction bases left unmatched: 5. Germline lookup yields CDR1 MNHEY and CDR2 SVGAGI. CDR3 loop: CASSQGQHSGANVLTF. CDR3 nucleotides: TGTGCCAGCAGCCAGGGACAGCACTCTGGGGCCAACGTCCTGACTTTC.

This chain connects TRBV20-1 to TRBJ2-7; possibly TRBD2 for D (5 bases). CDR3 size: 11 residues. Per germline, CDR1 DFQATT and CDR2 SNEGSKA (reference sequence). V lost 0 bases, J lost 6 bases, and 6 bases lay in between. The CDR3 reads CSARESGEQYF. The CDR3 region has the DNA TGCAGTGCTAGAGAGAGCGGCGAGCAGTACTTC.

The chain couples TRBV28 to TRBJ1-2; D call uncertain. CDR3 length: 15 amino acids. From germline, CDR1 is MDHEN and CDR2 SYDVKM. V gave up 6 bases and J gave up 0 bases, with 14 bases separating them. The CDR3 sequence: CASSQSGEANYGYTF. CDR3 nucleotides: TGTGCCAGCAGCCAATCTGGAGAAGCTAACTATGGCTACACCTTC.

This clonotype occurred a few times. V gene TRBV5-6 combines with J gene TRBJ2-7; the match to TRBD2 covers 10 bases. The CDR3 extends over 18 amino acids. The germline V gene encodes CDR1 SGHDT and CDR2 YYEEEE. V lost 0 bases and J lost 0; bases outside the gene matches: 9. CDR3 sequence reads: CASSLVGIAGGFSYEQYF. The CDR3 nucleotides are TGTGCCAGCAGCTTGGTGGGAATAGCGGGGGGATTCTCCTACGAGCAGTACTTC.

As for this clonotype: At one boundary the junction diverges from the germline segment, which might be a read error. V and J are TRBV7-2 and TRBJ1-2; the match to TRBD1 covers 7 bases. The CDR3 contains 14 residues. Germline V CDR1 and CDR2: SGHTA, FQGNSA. Here the CDR3 DNA reads TGTGCCAGCAGTTTAGCCGGGACAGACTATGGCTACACCTTC. Its protein product is CASSLAGTDYGYTF.

This chain links TRBV3-1 with TRBJ1-1; no clear D. CDR3 length: 13 amino acids. Germline lookup yields CDR1 LGHDT and CDR2 YNNKEL (reference sequence). V lost 4 bases to trimming and J lost 1 base, with 7 bases between them. The CDR3, as DNA: TGTGCCAGCAGCCCGGCCCCGAACACTGAAGCTTTCTTT. This codes for CASSPAPNTEAFF.

This clonotype turned up a few times. V usage is TRBV12-3 or TRBV12-4 and J usage is TRBJ1-2; TRBD1 is a possible D gene (6 bases). Trimming removed 5 bases at V and 3 bases at J, with 19 bases between. This CDR3 is built from 16 residues. The DNA of the CDR3 is TGTGCCAGCAGTACCTCGGAAACAGGGACGTACTATGGCTACACCTTC. This sequence encodes CASSTSETGTYYGYTF.

V and J are TRBV15 and TRBJ2-5, with D unclear. CDR3 length equals 12 residues. The V and J ends lost 1 base and 2 bases respectively, with 2 bases between them. Germline V gene data show CDR1 as LNHNV and CDR2 as YYDKDF (reference sequence). In DNA, the CDR3 is TGTGCCACCAGCAGAGGACAAGAGACCCAGTACTTC. Translating gives CATSRGQETQYF.

The chain is built from TRBV20-1 and TRBJ1-5; maybe TRBD1 (6 bases). V lost 4 bases, J lost 0 bases, and 10 bases lay in between. The CDR3 is 14 amino acids. Germline CDR1 reads DFQATT; CDR2 reads SNEGSKA (reference sequence). The CDR3 coding sequence is TGCAGTGCTATGAGACAGGTTAGCAATCAGCCCCAGCATTTT. This gives the protein CSAMRQVSNQPQHF.

V gene TRBV4-2 combines with J gene TRBJ2-7; D might be TRBD1 or TRBD2, each matching 5 bases. V was pared by 0 bases and J by 6 bases, with 15 bases between. The length of the CDR3 is 15 residues. CDR1 and CDR2 from the germline V gene are LGHNA and YNFKEQ. The CDR3 here is CASSQDFGGLGEQYF. The DNA of the CDR3 is TGTGCCAGCAGCCAAGACTTTGGGGGTTTGGGCGAGCAGTACTTC.

This chain connects TRBV7-9 to TRBJ2-3; D might be TRBD2 (6 bases). Germline CDR1 SEHNR, CDR2 FQNEAQ (reference sequence). The V end was cut by 4 bases, the J end by 11 bases, with 13 bases between. This CDR3 is built from 12 residues. CDR3 coding DNA: TGTGCCAGCAGCTCCACCTCGGGGGAGCAGTATTTT. Translated, it gives CASSSTSGEQYF.

A few counts support this clonotype. The chain recombines TRBV3-1 with TRBJ2-4; the D gene is possibly TRBD2 (7 bases). Germline values: CDR1 LGHDT, CDR2 YNNKEL (reference sequence). The CDR3 extends over 16 amino acids. Trimming removed 4 bases at V and 3 bases at J, with 16 bases between. CDR3 amino acids: CASSLNPGGGKNIQYF. The CDR3 coding sequence is TGTGCCAGCAGCCTAAATCCGGGGGGCGGCAAAAACATTCAGTACTTC.

The chain is built from TRBV7-2 and TRBJ2-5; 12 bases match TRBD2. The J call may not be correct, given that the DNA end is closer to TRBJ2-7. Germline CDR1 is SGHTA and CDR2 is FQGNSA. The CDR3 is 18 amino acids. CDR3 sequence reads: CASSLGLAGGQVQYEQYF. For the CDR3, the DNA is TGTGCCAGCAGCTTAGGGCTAGCGGGGGGGCAAGTTCAATACGAGCAGTACTTC.

In its sample, this clonotype was seen a few times. The chain recombines TRBV29-1 with TRBJ1-4, with a tentative D call TRBD1 (5 bases). Germline CDR1 SQVTM, CDR2 ANQGSEA. There are 12 residues in the CDR3. Between the trimmed V and J ends, which lost 4 bases and 8 bases, there was a span of 11 bases. This chain's CDR3 is CSVGRRGEKLFF. CDR3 sequence (DNA): TGCAGCGTTGGGCGACGGGGCGAAAAACTGTTTTTT.

The genes are TRBV9 and TRBJ1-5; D might be TRBD1 (6 bases). This CDR3 comprises 14 residues. Trimming took 0 bases from V and 10 from J, leaving 14 bases between them. Germline CDR1 reads SGDLS; CDR2 reads YYNGEE. As DNA, the CDR3 is TGTGCCAGCAGCGTAGGGACAGTTGGGGGCCCCCAGCATTTT. Amino acids: CASSVGTVGGPQHF.

The rearrangement links TRBV4-1 to TRBJ2-3; D gene ambiguous. This CDR3 has 16 amino acids. The germline V and J ends were trimmed by 5 bases and 2 bases, with 17 bases remaining between them. Germline CDR1 is MGHRA and CDR2 is YSYEKL. In DNA, the CDR3 is TGCGCCAGCAGCGTGACACATACGACAAACACAGATACGCAGTATTTT. Translation: CASSVTHTTNTDTQYF.

This clonotype was counted only a few times. The J gene is TRBJ2-3, the V gene TRBV27; TRBD1 matches at 11 bases. The CDR3 has 14 amino acids. CDR1 is MNHEY, CDR2 SMNVEV, per germline (reference sequence). V lost 5 bases to trimming and J lost 6 bases; unmatched junction nucleotides: 4. This CDR3 reads CASSLRDRGDTQYF. DNA of the CDR3: TGTGCCAGCAGTCTCCGGGACAGGGGGGATACGCAGTATTTT.

In its sample, this clonotype was seen once. The chain recombines TRBV6-1 with TRBJ2-5; TRBD2 matches at 7 bases. CDR1 is MNHNS, CDR2 SASEGT, per germline. The V segment lost 6 bases and the J segment 5 bases; nucleotides outside the gene matches: 9. CDR3 length equals 14 residues. The chain's CDR3 is CASRESGGFETQYF. For the CDR3, the DNA is TGTGCCAGCAGAGAGTCGGGGGGATTCGAGACCCAGTACTTC.